This T cell receptor beta chain was documented in a study of T-cell reconstitution after alpha-beta-depleted transplantation in children. For TCRbeta, the library was prepared with unique molecular identifiers. TCRdb recomputed calls from the PCR reads with MiXCR, one row per CDR3 protein. Here the sample spans around 370,000 distinct CDR3 sequences, around 15% being singletons. Germline V gene data show CDR1 as SGDLS and CDR2 as YYNGEE. CDR3 length: 16 residues. Trimming cost V 3 bases and J 3 bases; bases outside gene matches: 5. Sequencing was performed on PBMCs, mostly from graft donor cells, taken 360 days after TCRalphabeta/CD19-depleted stem cell transplant. This chain uses TRBV9 with TRBJ2-5; 13 positions match TRBD2. The receptor comes from a male patient between 2 and 15 years old who had a stem cell transplant for acute lymphoblastic leukemia, so the T cells may come from the graft donor. The CDR3 DNA reads TGTGCCAGCAGCGCGGGACTAGCGGGGAGAGAAGAGACCCAGTACTTC. The encoded protein is CASSAGLAGREETQYF. Looking up the rest from reference TRBV9 and TRBJ2-5 gives the full variable domain: DSGVTQTPKHLITATGQRVTLRCSPRSGDLSVYWYQQSLDQGLQFLIQYYNGEERAKGNILERFSAQQFPDLHSELNLSSLELGDSALYFCASSAGLAGREETQYFGPGTRLLVL.